What follows are 24 T cell receptor beta chains derived from one specimen sequenced in a study of Tregs in tolerant kidney transplant recipients. TCRdb's table, derived via immunoSEQ multiplex PCR, lists solely in-frame clones and lacks some. In the table there are around 230,000 clones, more than 65% of which are singletons. The source material was CD4+ T cells from blood. These receptors all come from a human donor in good health.

The chain employs TRBV7-2 and TRBJ2-1; 11 bases line up with TRBD1. Germline loops: CDR1 SGHTA, CDR2 FQGNSA. V shed 3 bases and J 5 bases; nucleotides not matched to a gene: 3. The CDR3 length is 15 residues. CDR3 coding DNA: TGTGCCAGCAGCTTTTGGACAGGGGGCAACAATGAGCAGTTCTTC. Encoded protein: CASSFWTGGNNEQFF.

The V gene is TRBV7-6, the J gene TRBJ2-7, with a tentative D call TRBD1 (5 bases). The CDR3 has 14 amino acids. Trimming cost V 5 bases and J 5 bases, with 16 bases left between them. Germline V gene lookup returns CDR1 SGHVS and CDR2 FNYEAQ. CDR3 amino acids: CASSPAARANEQYF. CDR3 nucleotides: TGTGCCAGCAGCCCGGCCGCCAGGGCTAACGAGCAGTACTTC. Full variable domain (outside the CDR3, taken from reference TRBV7-6 and TRBJ2-7): GAGVSQSPRYKVTKRGQDVALRCDPISGHVSLYWYRQALGQGPEFLTYFNYEAQQDKSGLPNDRFSAERPEGSISTLTIQRTEQRDSAMYRCASSPAARANEQYFGPGTRLTVT.

V gene TRBV19 combines with J gene TRBJ2-7; D possibly matches TRBD1 or TRBD2 (5 bases each). Trimming left V 0 bases short and J 9 bases short, with 9 bases between. In germline, CDR1 is LNHDA, CDR2 SQIVND (reference sequence). This CDR3 has 12 amino acids. The DNA for the CDR3 is TGTGCCAGTAGTATAGACAGGGAGAGGCAGTACTTC. It translates to CASSIDRERQYF.

The rearrangement joins TRBV19 to TRBJ2-3; D is unresolved. Germline V CDR1 and CDR2: LNHDA, SQIVND (reference sequence). This CDR3 region has 14 residues. Between the trimmed V and J ends, which lost 0 bases and 11 bases, there was a span of 15 bases. CDR3 sequence reads: CASSIEKWQGKQYF. The CDR3 DNA follows: TGTGCCAGTAGTATAGAGAAGTGGCAAGGGAAGCAGTATTTT.

The chain combines TRBV9 with TRBJ2-2; D may be TRBD2 (5 bases). This CDR3 contains 16 residues. Per the germline V gene, CDR1 is SGDLS and CDR2 is YYNGEE. Deletions cut 4 bases from V and 3 bases from J, with 16 bases between. The CDR3 sequence: CASSPRRYGDTGELFF. CDR3 in DNA: TGTGCCAGCAGCCCGCGGAGGTATGGGGACACCGGGGAGCTGTTTTTT.

This chain joins TRBV29-1 and TRBJ2-3; D unresolved. CDR3 length equals 13 residues. The germline gives CDR1 SQVTM, CDR2 ANQGSEA. Deletions cut 1 base from V and 2 bases from J, with 7 bases between. CDR3 amino acids: CSVEGLNTDTQYF. The CDR3 DNA reads as TGCAGCGTTGAAGGACTGAACACAGATACGCAGTATTTT.

V and J are TRBV5-1 and TRBJ1-2; 7 nucleotides match TRBD1. The CDR3 sequence is 13 residues long. In germline, CDR1 is SGHRS, CDR2 YFSETQ. V was pared by 0 bases and J by 8 bases, with 4 bases of the junction left unmatched. The CDR3 region has the DNA TGCGCCAGCAGCTTGGGGACAGGTGGAGGCTACACCTTC. Protein: CASSLGTGGGYTF.

V gene TRBV15 combines with J gene TRBJ2-7, with 9 positions matching TRBD1. V gave up 9 bases and J gave up 3 bases; unmatched junction bases: 6. This CDR3 contains 13 residues. CDR1 is LNHNV, CDR2 YYDKDF, per germline (reference sequence). CDR3: CATSRQGGYEQYF. The CDR3 nucleotides read TGTGCCACTTCGCGACAGGGGGGCTACGAGCAGTACTTC.

This rearrangement joins TRBV5-1 to TRBJ1-1, with 10 bases that match TRBD1. Trimming cost V 0 bases and J 5 bases; bases outside gene matches: 4. CDR3 length: 15 amino acids. Germline lookup yields CDR1 SGHRS and CDR2 YFSETQ. The CDR3, as DNA: TGCGCCAGCAGCTTGGCACCGGGACAGGGGACTGAAGCTTTCTTT. It encodes CASSLAPGQGTEAFF.

The V call is TRBV2, the J call TRBJ1-5, with D unclear. Trimming removed 4 bases at V and 6 bases at J, with 16 bases between. This CDR3 spans 15 amino acids. Germline CDR1 SNHLY, CDR2 FYNNEI. The CDR3 DNA sequence: TGTGCCAGCAGTGTGGGCAGCCTAAGGTTTCAGCCCCAGCATTTT. Translation: CASSVGSLRFQPQHF.

The chain couples TRBV4-1 to TRBJ1-1, with D hard to call. The CDR3 totals 14 residues. V was pared by 4 bases and J by 0 bases, with 9 bases between. The germline V gene has CDR1 MGHRA and CDR2 YSYEKL. The DNA for the CDR3 is TGCGCCAGCAGCCTTCTGGGGTTGAACACTGAAGCTTTCTTT. Translating it yields CASSLLGLNTEAFF.

The chain is built from TRBV7-9 and TRBJ1-1; D may be TRBD1 (6 bases). This CDR3 spans 14 amino acids. Germline lookup yields CDR1 SEHNR and CDR2 FQNEAQ (reference sequence). Trimming shortened V by 7 bases and J by 1 base, and 13 bases separated the two germline ends. CDR3 loop: CASTRGAENTEAFF. The CDR3 DNA sequence: TGTGCCAGCACTCGGGGGGCCGAGAACACTGAAGCTTTCTTT.

This chain uses TRBV5-4 with TRBJ1-1, with 7 bases fitting TRBD1. After removal of 4 bases from V and 4 bases from J, the junction contained 10 bases not matched to a gene. Germline CDR1 is SGHNT and CDR2 is YYREEE (reference sequence). The length of the CDR3 is 15 residues. CDR3 residues: CASSAYSGGSTEAFF. CDR3 DNA sequence: TGTGCCAGCAGCGCGTACTCAGGGGGAAGCACTGAAGCTTTCTTT.

The chain joins TRBV10-3 to TRBJ2-7, with 13 bases fitting TRBD2. The V gene's germline CDR1 is ENHRY and CDR2 SYGVKD. The CDR3 contains 15 residues. V lost 2 bases to trimming and J lost 7 bases; unmatched junction nucleotides: 5. This CDR3 is CAISEGLAGAQEQYF. CDR3 sequence (DNA): TGTGCCATCAGTGAGGGACTAGCGGGAGCTCAGGAGCAGTACTTC.

The genes are TRBV6-1 and TRBJ1-1; D unresolved. This CDR3 region has 13 residues. Per germline, CDR1 MNHNS and CDR2 SASEGT. Trimming shortened V by 7 bases and J by 1 base, and 10 bases separated the two germline ends. Here the CDR3 reads CASKRSGNTEAFF. For the CDR3, the DNA is TGTGCCAGCAAGCGATCAGGGAACACTGAAGCTTTCTTT.

This chain links TRBV5-6 with TRBJ2-5; TRBD2 is a possible D gene (5 bases). Per the germline V gene, CDR1 is SGHDT and CDR2 is YYEEEE. Trimming took 1 base from V and 1 from J, leaving 11 bases between them. The CDR3 sequence is 15 residues long. The CDR3: CASSLLLGSQETQYF. In DNA, the CDR3 is TGTGCCAGCAGCTTGTTGTTGGGGAGCCAAGAGACCCAGTACTTC.

This clone was seen once. The chain links TRBV21-1 to TRBJ2-3; the listed D gene, TRBD2, was not tested against the DNA. TRBV21-1 is a known pseudogene. This CDR3 region has 16 residues. The CDR3 nucleotides are TGTGCCAGCAGCAAAGAATTGGAGACCTCTGGAAATACGCAGTATTTT. Its translation: CASSKELETSGNTQYF.

The rearrangement joins TRBV5-1 to TRBJ1-1; maybe TRBD1 (5 bases). Germline lookup yields CDR1 SGHRS and CDR2 YFSETQ. The CDR3 is made up of 15 amino acids. With 3 bases removed from V and 1 base from J, the gap between germline ends came to 13 bases. The DNA of the CDR3 is TGCGCCAGCAGCTGGGGTGGGACCCAGAACACTGAAGCTTTCTTT. Protein: CASSWGGTQNTEAFF.

This clone has only a few counts. The rearrangement uses TRBV13 and TRBJ2-5; D gene uncertain. Germline V gene data show CDR1 as PRHDT and CDR2 as FYEKMQ (reference sequence). The CDR3 is 13 amino acids. Trimming removed 5 bases at V and 5 bases at J, with 12 bases between. CDR3 DNA sequence: TGTGCCAGCAGCCCCCTGGGTAGGGAGACCCAGTACTTC. Protein product: CASSPLGRETQYF. The full variable domain, completed using reference TRBV13 and TRBJ2-5, is AAGVIQSPRHLIKEKRETATLKCYPIPRHDTVYWYQQGPGQDPQFLISFYEKMQSDKGSIPDRFSAQQFSDYHSELNMSSLELGDSALYFCASSPLGRETQYFGPGTRLLVL.

This clone was counted only a few times. V is TRBV7-2 and J is TRBJ2-7, with D possibly called TRBD1 or TRBD2 (5 bases each). Germline CDR1 SGHTA, CDR2 FQGNSA. V shed 2 bases and J shed 4 bases, with 15 bases lying between them. There are 15 residues in the CDR3. CDR3 in DNA: TGTGCCAGCAGCTTACAAAAGGGGACCAATTACGAGCAGTACTTC. This gives the protein CASSLQKGTNYEQYF.

This clone was counted once. The chain combines TRBV6-5 with TRBJ1-1; 7 bases are shared with TRBD1. J was trimmed by 1 base and V by 5 bases; bases with no gene match: 7. This CDR3 is built from 15 residues. The germline V gene has CDR1 MNHEY and CDR2 SVGAGI. CDR3 sequence: CASSHNRGRNTEAFF. For the CDR3, the DNA is TGTGCCAGCAGTCACAACAGGGGCAGGAACACTGAAGCTTTCTTT.

This clone was observed a single time. The rearrangement joins TRBV30 to TRBJ1-1, with no clear D. Trimming shortened V by 1 base and J by 0 bases, and 9 bases separated the two germline ends. The length of the CDR3 is 14 residues. The germline V gene encodes CDR1 GTSNPN and CDR2 SVGIG (reference sequence). As DNA, the CDR3 is TGTGCCTGGAGTGGGGAGGGTATGAACACTGAAGCTTTCTTT. Translated: CAWSGEGMNTEAFF. The variable domain in full, completed from reference TRBV30 and TRBJ1-1, reads SQTIHQWPATLVQPVGSPLSLECTVEGTSNPNLYWYRQAAGRGLQLLFYSVGIGQISSEVPQNLSASRPQDRQFILSSKKLLLSDSGFYLCAWSGEGMNTEAFFGQGTRLTVV.

V is TRBV6-1 and J is TRBJ1-5; D uncertain. The CDR3 totals 15 residues. V lost 3 bases to trimming and J lost 0 bases, with 9 bases between them. Germline V gives CDR1 MNHNS, CDR2 SASEGT. The CDR3 nucleotides are TGTGCCAGCAGTGATGACAAGAGTAGCAATCAGCCCCAGCATTTT. Encoded protein: CASSDDKSSNQPQHF.

The chain combines TRBV10-1 with TRBJ2-1; 13 bases line up with TRBD2. The CDR3 is 17 amino acids. V trimming: 4 bases; J trimming: 7 bases; junction bases outside the gene matches: 10. Looked up from germline, CDR1 is WNHNN and CDR2 is SYGVQD (reference sequence). CDR3 loop: CASSGSTSGGIMNEQFF. CDR3 nucleotide sequence: TGCGCCAGCAGTGGGTCGACTAGCGGGGGGATCATGAATGAGCAGTTCTTC.